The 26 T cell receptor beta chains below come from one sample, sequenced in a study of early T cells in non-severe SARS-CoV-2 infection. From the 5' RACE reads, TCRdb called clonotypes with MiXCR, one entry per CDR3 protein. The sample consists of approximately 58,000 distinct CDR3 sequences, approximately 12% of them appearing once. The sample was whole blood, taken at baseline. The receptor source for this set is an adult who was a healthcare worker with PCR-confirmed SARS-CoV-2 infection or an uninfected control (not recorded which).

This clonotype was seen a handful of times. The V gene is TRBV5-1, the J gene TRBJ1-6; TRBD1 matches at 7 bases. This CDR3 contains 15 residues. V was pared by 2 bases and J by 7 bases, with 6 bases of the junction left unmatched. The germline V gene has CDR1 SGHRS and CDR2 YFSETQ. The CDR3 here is CASSFTLGQNSPLHF. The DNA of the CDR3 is TGCGCCAGCAGCTTTACTTTGGGACAGAATTCACCCCTCCACTTT.

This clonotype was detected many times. CDR3 sequence reads: CASSPGLHNEQFF. The DNA for the CDR3 is TGTGCCAGCAGCCCCGGACTTCACAATGAGCAGTTCTTC. The chain is built from TRBV14 and TRBJ2-1, with D possibly being TRBD2 (5 bases). CDR1 and CDR2 from the germline V gene are SGHDN and FVKESK. Trimming pared 4 bases from V and 5 bases from J, leaving 9 bases between. The CDR3 spans 13 residues.

The CDR3 bases are TGTGCCAGCAGCTTCTCGCAGTCTGCCGAGCAGTACTTC. This gives the protein CASSFSQSAEQYF. The chain has TRBV7-2 and TRBJ2-7; D gene ambiguous. The CDR3 length is 13 residues. Germline CDR1 SGHTA, CDR2 FQGNSA. The ends were cut back, 3 bases at V and 6 bases at J, with 12 bases in the middle.

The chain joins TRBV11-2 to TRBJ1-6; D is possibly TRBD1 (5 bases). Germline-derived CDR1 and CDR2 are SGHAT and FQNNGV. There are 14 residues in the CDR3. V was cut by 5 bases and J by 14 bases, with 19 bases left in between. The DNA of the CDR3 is TGTGCCAGCAGCGTATCCACCTCCGGGACTACCCTCCACTTT. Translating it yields CASSVSTSGTTLHF.

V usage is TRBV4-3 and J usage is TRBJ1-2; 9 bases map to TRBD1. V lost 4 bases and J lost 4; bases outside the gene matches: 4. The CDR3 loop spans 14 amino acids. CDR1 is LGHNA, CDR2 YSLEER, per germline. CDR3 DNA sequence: TGCGCCAGCAGCCGATTACAGGGGGCCTATGGCTACACCTTC. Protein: CASSRLQGAYGYTF.

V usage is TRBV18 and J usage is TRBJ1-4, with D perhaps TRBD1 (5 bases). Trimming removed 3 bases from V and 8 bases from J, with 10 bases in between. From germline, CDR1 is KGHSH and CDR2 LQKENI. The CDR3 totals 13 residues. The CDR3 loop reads CASSPGQSEKLFF. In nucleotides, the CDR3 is TGTGCCAGCTCACCCGGACAAAGCGAAAAACTGTTTTTT.

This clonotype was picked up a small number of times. DNA for the CDR3: TGTGCCAGCAGTTTATTCCCCGGGAGTGGCTACGAGCAGTACTTC. Amino acids: CASSLFPGSGYEQYF. The chain carries TRBV12-3 or TRBV12-4 and TRBJ2-7, with D perhaps TRBD2 (6 bases). V lost 2 bases and J 3 bases, leaving 14 bases between the germline ends. The CDR3 totals 15 residues.

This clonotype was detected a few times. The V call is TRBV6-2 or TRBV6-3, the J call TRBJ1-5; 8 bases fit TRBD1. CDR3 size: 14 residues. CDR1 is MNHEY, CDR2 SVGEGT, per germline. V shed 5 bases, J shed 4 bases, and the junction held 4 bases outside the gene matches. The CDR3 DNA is TGTGCCAGCAGTGACCGACAGGGGAATCAGCCCCAGCATTTT. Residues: CASSDRQGNQPQHF.

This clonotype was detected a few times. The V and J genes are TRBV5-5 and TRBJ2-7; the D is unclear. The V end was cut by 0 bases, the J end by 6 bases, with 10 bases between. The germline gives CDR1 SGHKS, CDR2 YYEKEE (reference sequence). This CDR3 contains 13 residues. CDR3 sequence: CASSLDGWGEQYF. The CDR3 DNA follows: TGTGCCAGCAGCTTGGATGGTTGGGGCGAGCAGTACTTC.

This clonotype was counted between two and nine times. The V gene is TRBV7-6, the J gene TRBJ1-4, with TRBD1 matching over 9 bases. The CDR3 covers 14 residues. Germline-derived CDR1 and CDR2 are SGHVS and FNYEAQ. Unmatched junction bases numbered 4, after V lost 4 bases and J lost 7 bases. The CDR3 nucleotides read TGTGCCAGCAGCTGGGACAGGGTGGGTGAAAAACTGTTTTTT. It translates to CASSWDRVGEKLFF.

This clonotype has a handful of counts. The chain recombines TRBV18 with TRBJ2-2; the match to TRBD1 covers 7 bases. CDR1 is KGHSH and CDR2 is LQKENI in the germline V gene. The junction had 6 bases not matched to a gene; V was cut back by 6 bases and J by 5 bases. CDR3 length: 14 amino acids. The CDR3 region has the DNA TGTGCCAGCTCGCCGACAGGGCATACCGGGGAGCTGTTTTTT. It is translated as CASSPTGHTGELFF.

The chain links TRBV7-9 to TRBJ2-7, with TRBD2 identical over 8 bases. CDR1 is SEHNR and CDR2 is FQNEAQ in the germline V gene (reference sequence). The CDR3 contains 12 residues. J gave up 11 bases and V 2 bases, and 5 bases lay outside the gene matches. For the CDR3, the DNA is TGTGCCAGCAGCTTAATAGCGGGACAAGAGTACTTC. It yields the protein CASSLIAGQEYF.

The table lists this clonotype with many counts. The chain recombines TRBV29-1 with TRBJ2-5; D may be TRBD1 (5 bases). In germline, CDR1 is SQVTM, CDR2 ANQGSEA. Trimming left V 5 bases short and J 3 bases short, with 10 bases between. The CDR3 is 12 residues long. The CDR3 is CSVRQSEETQYF. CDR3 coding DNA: TGCAGCGTTCGACAGAGCGAAGAGACCCAGTACTTC.

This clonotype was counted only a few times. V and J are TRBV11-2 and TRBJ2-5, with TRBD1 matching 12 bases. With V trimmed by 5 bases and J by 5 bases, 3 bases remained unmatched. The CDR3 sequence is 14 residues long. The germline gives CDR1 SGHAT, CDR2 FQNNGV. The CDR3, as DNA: TGTGCCAGCAGCCGGGACAGGGGGCGGGAGACCCAGTACTTC. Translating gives CASSRDRGRETQYF. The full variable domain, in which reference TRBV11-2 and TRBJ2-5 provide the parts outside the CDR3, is EAGVAQSPRYKIIEKRQSVAFWCNPISGHATLYWYQQILGQGPKLLIQFQNNGVVDDSQLPKDRFSAERLKGVDSTLKIQPAKLEDSAVYLCASSRDRGRETQYFGPGTRLLVL.

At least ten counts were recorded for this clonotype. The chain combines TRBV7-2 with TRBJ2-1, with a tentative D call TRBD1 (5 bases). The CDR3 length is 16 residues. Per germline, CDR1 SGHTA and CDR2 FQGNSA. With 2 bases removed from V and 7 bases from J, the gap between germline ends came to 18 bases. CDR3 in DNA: TGTGCCAGCAGCTTAAGTTCGGAATTGGGGCGGAATGAGCAGTTCTTC. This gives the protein CASSLSSELGRNEQFF.

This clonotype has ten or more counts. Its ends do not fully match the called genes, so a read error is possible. CDR3 DNA: TGTGCCAGCACCGGTAGCGGGACATCGTGGGTCTTC. Its translation: CASTGSGTSWVF. The chain has TRBV14 and TRBJ2-1; TRBD2 matches 8 bases. Germline CDR1 reads SGHDN; CDR2 reads FVKESK. This CDR3 spans 12 amino acids.

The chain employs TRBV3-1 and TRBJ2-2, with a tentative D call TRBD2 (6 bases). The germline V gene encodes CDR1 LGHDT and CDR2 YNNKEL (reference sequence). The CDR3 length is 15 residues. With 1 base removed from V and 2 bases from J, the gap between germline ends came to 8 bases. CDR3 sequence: CASSQVAGNTGELFF. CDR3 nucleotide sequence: TGTGCCAGCAGCCAAGTGGCGGGAAACACCGGGGAGCTGTTTTTT.

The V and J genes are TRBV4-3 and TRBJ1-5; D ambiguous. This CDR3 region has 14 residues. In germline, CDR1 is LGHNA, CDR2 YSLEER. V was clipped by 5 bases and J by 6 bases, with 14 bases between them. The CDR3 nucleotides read TGCGCCAGCAGCGAAGGCAGGACGGGTCAGCCCCAGCATTTT. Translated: CASSEGRTGQPQHF.

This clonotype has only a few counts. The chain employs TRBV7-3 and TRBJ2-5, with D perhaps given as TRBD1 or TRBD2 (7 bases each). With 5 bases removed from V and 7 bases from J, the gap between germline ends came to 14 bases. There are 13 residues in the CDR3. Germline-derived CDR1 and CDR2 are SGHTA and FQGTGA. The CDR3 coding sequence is TGTGCCAGCAGCCAGGGGGGGTCCGGGACCCAGTACTTC. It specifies CASSQGGSGTQYF.

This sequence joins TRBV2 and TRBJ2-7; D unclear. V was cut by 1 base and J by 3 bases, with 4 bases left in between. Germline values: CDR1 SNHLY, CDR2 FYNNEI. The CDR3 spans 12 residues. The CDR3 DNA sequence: TGTGCCAGCAGTGAAGGACGCTACGAGCAGTACTTC. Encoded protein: CASSEGRYEQYF.

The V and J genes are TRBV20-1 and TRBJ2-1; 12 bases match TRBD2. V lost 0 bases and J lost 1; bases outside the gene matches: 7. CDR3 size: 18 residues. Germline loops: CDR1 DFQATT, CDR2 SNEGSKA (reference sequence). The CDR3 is CSARDVLAGGQSYNEQFF. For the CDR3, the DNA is TGCAGTGCTAGAGATGTTCTAGCGGGAGGGCAATCCTACAATGAGCAGTTCTTC.

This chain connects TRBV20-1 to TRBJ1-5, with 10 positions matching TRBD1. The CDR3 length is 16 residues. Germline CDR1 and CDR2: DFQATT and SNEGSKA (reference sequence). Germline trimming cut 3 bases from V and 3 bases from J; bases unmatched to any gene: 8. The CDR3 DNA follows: TGCAGTGCTAGGGGAGGGACAGGGGAGTCCAATCAGCCCCAGCATTTT. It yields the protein CSARGGTGESNQPQHF.

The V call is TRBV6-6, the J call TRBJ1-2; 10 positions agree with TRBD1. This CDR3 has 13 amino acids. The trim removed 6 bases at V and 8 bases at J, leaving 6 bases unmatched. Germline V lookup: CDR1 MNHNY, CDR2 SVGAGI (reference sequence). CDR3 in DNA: TGTGCCAGCAGGGGACAGGGGCAACGAGGCTACACCTTC. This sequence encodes CASRGQGQRGYTF.

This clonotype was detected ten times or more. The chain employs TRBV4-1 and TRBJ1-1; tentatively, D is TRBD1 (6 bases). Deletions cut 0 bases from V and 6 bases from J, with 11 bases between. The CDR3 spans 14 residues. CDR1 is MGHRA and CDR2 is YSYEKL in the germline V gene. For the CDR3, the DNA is TGCGCCAGCAGCCAAGATCGGACAGACCCTGAAGCTTTCTTT. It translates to CASSQDRTDPEAFF.

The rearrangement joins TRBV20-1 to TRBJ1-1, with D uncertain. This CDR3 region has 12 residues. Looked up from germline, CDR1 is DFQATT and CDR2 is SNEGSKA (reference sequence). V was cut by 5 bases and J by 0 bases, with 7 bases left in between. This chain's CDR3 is CSAGRMNTEAFF. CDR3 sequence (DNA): TGCAGTGCTGGTAGGATGAACACTGAAGCTTTCTTT.

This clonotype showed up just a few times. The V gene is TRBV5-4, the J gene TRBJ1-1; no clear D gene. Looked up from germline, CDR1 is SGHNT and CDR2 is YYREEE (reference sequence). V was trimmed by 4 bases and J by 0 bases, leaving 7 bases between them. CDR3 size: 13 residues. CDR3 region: CASSAVVNTEAFF. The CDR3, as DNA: TGTGCCAGCAGCGCTGTCGTGAACACTGAAGCTTTCTTT.